The 18 T cell receptor beta chains below all came from one sample that was sequenced in a study of blood T cell repertoires in COVID-19. Generated by immunoSEQ multiplex PCR, the TCRdb table keeps only in-frame clones and is missing some. This table has roughly 300,000 clones, more than 80% appearing once. The source material was peripheral blood. These receptors were taken from a woman younger than 45 with COVID-19, enrolled during active disease.

V is TRBV5-1 and J is TRBJ2-1; D perhaps matches TRBD2 (5 bases). This CDR3 has 15 residues. Between the trimmed V and J ends, which lost 0 bases and 4 bases, there was a span of 11 bases. CDR1 is SGHRS and CDR2 is YFSETQ in the germline V gene. The CDR3 here is CASSLAGSEYNEQFF. In DNA, the CDR3 is TGCGCCAGCAGCTTGGCGGGTAGCGAATACAATGAGCAGTTCTTC.

J is TRBJ2-7 and V is TRBV15; 12 bases are shared with TRBD2. The germline V gene encodes CDR1 LNHNV and CDR2 YYDKDF (reference sequence). CDR3 size: 17 residues. V shed 5 bases and J 1 base; nucleotides not matched to a gene: 9. The CDR3 sequence is CATSRGTSGRRSYEQYF. Written as DNA, the CDR3 is TGTGCCACCAGCCGAGGGACTAGCGGGCGTAGGTCCTACGAGCAGTACTTC.

The CDR3 DNA sequence: TGTGCCAGCAGCTTACGGTTGTGGACATCTTACGAGCAGTACTTC. Its protein product is CASSLRLWTSYEQYF. The chain uses TRBV7-3 and TRBJ2-7, with D perhaps matching TRBD1 (5 bases). Trimming cost V 2 bases and J 4 bases, with 15 bases left between them. The CDR3 covers 15 residues. Per germline, CDR1 SGHTA and CDR2 FQGTGA. Looking up the rest from reference TRBV7-3 and TRBJ2-7 gives the full variable domain: GAGVSQTPSNKVTEKGKYVELRCDPISGHTALYWYRQSLGQGPEFLIYFQGTGAADDSGLPNDRFFAVRPEGSVSTLKIQRTERGDSAVYLCASSLRLWTSYEQYFGPGTRLTVT.

In its sample, this clone was seen a few times. The chain employs TRBV19 and TRBJ1-1, with D perhaps TRBD1 (5 bases). CDR3 length: 14 residues. Per germline, CDR1 LNHDA and CDR2 SQIVND (reference sequence). Between the trimmed V and J ends, which lost 7 bases and 0 bases, there was a span of 12 bases. For the CDR3, the DNA is TGTGCCAGTACCCAGGGTACCATGAACACTGAAGCTTTCTTT. Its translation: CASTQGTMNTEAFF.

On this clone itself: Sequence at one end of the junction differs from germline and may be a read error. The chain uses TRBV28 and TRBJ1-2; 9 bases map to TRBD1. CDR3 size: 13 residues. Per germline, CDR1 MDHEN and CDR2 SYDVKM. CDR3 DNA: TGTGCCAGCAGTTTACCTTCGGGACAGGGTGAACACTTC. Translated: CASSLPSGQGEHF.

The chain combines TRBV30 with TRBJ2-7, with 9 nucleotides matching TRBD1. V lost 2 bases, J lost 2 bases, and 10 bases stayed unmatched. The CDR3 is 16 amino acids. Germline V gene lookup returns CDR1 GTSNPN and CDR2 SVGIG (reference sequence). This chain's CDR3 is CAWSRLQRDRAYEQYF. The CDR3 DNA follows: TGTGCCTGGAGTCGACTTCAGCGGGACAGGGCCTACGAGCAGTACTTC.

The genes are TRBV6-5 and TRBJ2-1; TRBD2 agrees at 9 bases. The V gene end was trimmed by 3 bases and the J gene end by 6 bases; junction bases not matched to a gene: 9. Germline V CDR1 and CDR2: MNHEY, SVGAGI. CDR3 size: 16 residues. The CDR3 spells CASSYRSGSWVNEQFF. The CDR3 DNA reads as TGTGCCAGCAGTTATCGTAGCGGGAGTTGGGTCAATGAGCAGTTCTTC.

About this clone: This CDR3 is also generated by other DNA sequences in the sample. V and J are TRBV2 and TRBJ1-4, with TRBD1 matching over 9 bases. This CDR3 region has 14 residues. The V segment lost 6 bases and the J segment 7 bases; nucleotides outside the gene matches: 6. Per germline, CDR1 SNHLY and CDR2 FYNNEI. CDR3 bases: TGTGCCAGCAGCTACAGGGGGCAGGGTGAAAAACTGTTTTTT. Translation: CASSYRGQGEKLFF.

V is TRBV10-1 and J is TRBJ1-1, with D unclear. The V end lost 6 bases, the J end lost 1 base, and 9 bases lay between the germline ends. The CDR3 runs to 13 residues. Germline CDR1 and CDR2: WNHNN and SYGVQD (reference sequence). The CDR3 nucleotides read TGCGCCAGCAGAGAACAGAGGAACACTGAAGCTTTCTTT. Encoded protein: CASREQRNTEAFF.

The CDR3 region is CASSPLSNEQFF. The CDR3 bases are TGTGCCAGCAGTCCCCTCTCTAATGAGCAGTTCTTC. The chain recombines TRBV12-3 or TRBV12-4 with TRBJ2-1; D is uncertain. The CDR3 has 12 amino acids. Trimming cost V 5 bases and J 7 bases, with 9 bases left between them.

The chain joins TRBV5-3 to TRBJ2-1, with 10 bases fitting TRBD2. TRBV5-3 is noted as an ORF with a role that remains uncertain. V shed 4 bases and J 6 bases; nucleotides not matched to a gene: 7. The CDR3 spans 15 residues. CDR3 protein: CARSRSGRAVNEQFF. The CDR3, as DNA: TGTGCCAGAAGCAGAAGCGGGAGGGCCGTCAATGAGCAGTTCTTC.

The V gene is TRBV2, the J gene TRBJ1-2; unclear D gene. CDR3 length: 13 residues. V lost 4 bases to trimming and J lost 4 bases, with 10 bases between them. CDR1 and CDR2 from the germline V gene are SNHLY and FYNNEI. The CDR3 reads CASSARAGYGYTF. For the CDR3, the DNA is TGTGCCAGCAGTGCGAGGGCGGGCTATGGCTACACCTTC.

V gene TRBV5-4 combines with J gene TRBJ1-1, with D possibly being TRBD1 (5 bases). The V and J ends lost 2 bases and 8 bases respectively, with 13 bases between them. This CDR3 is 13 amino acids long. Germline V gene data show CDR1 as SGHNT and CDR2 as YYREEE (reference sequence). CDR3 loop: CASSFGQGTEAFF. The CDR3 DNA sequence: TGTGCCAGCAGCTTCGGTCAGGGAACCGAAGCTTTCTTT.

The CDR3 DNA sequence: TGTGCCAGCAGCCCAGGGAATGAGCAGTTCTTC. It codes for CASSPGNEQFF. The gene calls are TRBV5-6 and TRBJ2-1; D might be TRBD1 (5 bases). Germline V gene lookup returns CDR1 SGHDT and CDR2 YYEEEE. CDR3 size: 11 residues. The V and J ends lost 4 bases and 7 bases respectively, with 6 bases between them.

The chain couples TRBV3-1 (or the pseudogene TRBV3-2) to TRBJ2-3, with 7 bases identical to TRBD2. The CDR3 has 16 amino acids. After removal of 4 bases from V and 4 bases from J, the junction contained 11 bases not matched to a gene. Per the germline V gene, CDR1 is LGHDT and CDR2 is YNNKEL (reference sequence). The CDR3: CASSRSWGGGPDTQYF. The CDR3, as DNA: TGTGCCAGCAGCCGGAGCTGGGGGGGAGGGCCAGATACGCAGTATTTT.

The chain carries TRBV27 and TRBJ2-1; TRBD2 matches 8 bases. V was clipped by 6 bases and J by 7 bases; unmatched bases: 8. This CDR3 spans 14 amino acids. Germline CDR1 and CDR2: MNHEY and SMNVEV (reference sequence). The CDR3 region has the DNA TGTGCCAGCAGCAAGCGGGAGATGAGGAATGAGCAGTTCTTC. It is translated as CASSKREMRNEQFF.

This clone came up a few times. The CDR3 loop is CASSWQGAPGYGYTF. CDR3 coding DNA: TGCGCCAGCAGCTGGCAGGGGGCGCCGGGCTATGGCTACACCTTC. The rearrangement links TRBV5-1 to TRBJ1-2; TRBD1 aligns across 8 bases. CDR1 is SGHRS, CDR2 YFSETQ, per germline. The CDR3 totals 15 residues. With V trimmed by 3 bases and J by 4 bases, 8 bases remained unmatched. The full variable domain, with the rest looked up from reference TRBV5-1 and TRBJ1-2, is KAGVTQTPRYLIKTRGQQVTLSCSPISGHRSVSWYQQTPGQGLQFLFEYFSETQRNKGNFPGRFSGRQFSNSRSEMNVSTLELGDSALYLCASSWQGAPGYGYTFGSGTRLTVV.

This rearrangement joins TRBV6-5 to TRBJ2-4; TRBD2 might be the D (5 bases). The CDR3 spans 13 residues. The V and J ends lost 8 bases and 2 bases respectively, with 10 bases between them. Per the germline V gene, CDR1 is MNHEY and CDR2 is SVGAGI. The CDR3 nucleotides read TGTGCCAGCGGGAGAGGGCCCAAAAACATTCAGTACTTC. It specifies CASGRGPKNIQYF.